This T cell receptor (beta chain) appears in the sequencing data of a study of metastatic and nonmetastatic thyroid tumors. Overall study: The authors compared repertoires across blood and tumor or nodule tissue from malignant and benign thyroid patients. The study's findings and limits: Malignant tumors reportedly showed significantly higher TCR beta diversity than benign nodules in both blood and tumor.

The CDR3 spans 16 residues. Looked up from germline, CDR1 is DFQATT and CDR2 is SNEGSKA (reference sequence). V was clipped by 0 bases and J by 7 bases; unmatched bases: 14. In the original analysis: To classify distant metastasis in papillary thyroid cancer, a model was built from CDR3 differences across clinicopathological groups. TCRdb re-called the PCR reads via MiXCR. TCRdb, not the authors, supplied the V and J calls. This sample carries tens of thousands of clones, 16% of them seen once, and the ten largest clones take approximately 4.5%. Not a single patient had been given any form of treatment at any point before undergoing thyroid surgery. On this clone: The antigen remains undetermined.

V is TRBV20-1 and J is TRBJ2-5; 7 bases align to TRBD2. Sequences were obtained from blood. This receptor was taken from a female donor with papillary thyroid cancer or a benign thyroid nodule (not recorded which). Some clones in this sample may be carry-over from other donors' samples. CDR3 in DNA: TGCAGTGCTAGAGACCCCCTGACTAGCTCTTTAGGGACCCAGTACTTC. Translating gives CSARDPLTSSLGTQYF.